Each of the 24 T cell receptor beta chains below was sequenced from the same sample in a study of blood T cell repertoires in COVID-19. Clones were read by immunoSEQ multiplex PCR, and TCRdb kept only the in-frame ones, dropping some. The data contain 32,000 or so clones, about nine tenths of them singletons. The sequenced sample was peripheral blood. The receptors come from a man in his fifties with active or convalescent COVID-19.

The chain carries TRBV5-1 and TRBJ2-5; unclear D gene. CDR1 SGHRS and CDR2 YFSETQ come from the germline V gene. Trimming removed 0 bases at V and 5 bases at J, with 5 bases between. This CDR3 contains 12 residues. The CDR3 protein is CASSLAEETQYF. CDR3 DNA: TGCGCCAGCAGCTTGGCGGAGGAGACCCAGTACTTC.

This clone turned up a few times. The chain joins TRBV19 to TRBJ1-2, with 8 bases that match TRBD1. CDR3 size: 16 residues. CDR1 and CDR2 from the germline V gene are LNHDA and SQIVND (reference sequence). V lost 0 bases to trimming and J lost 0 bases; unmatched junction nucleotides: 3. The CDR3 loop is CASSIDRDRPNYGYTF. The CDR3 nucleotides are TGTGCCAGTAGTATAGATCGGGACAGGCCTAACTATGGCTACACCTTC.

V and J are TRBV28 and TRBJ1-6; maybe TRBD1 (6 bases). CDR1 is MDHEN, CDR2 SYDVKM, per germline. The CDR3 loop spans 15 amino acids. The V and J ends lost 6 bases and 0 bases respectively, with 9 bases between them. The CDR3 loop is CASRTGSSYNSPLHF. CDR3 nucleotides: TGTGCCAGCAGAACAGGGAGCTCCTATAATTCACCCCTCCACTTT.

V and J are TRBV2 and TRBJ2-7; D possibly corresponds to TRBD1 (6 bases). The CDR3 loop spans 14 amino acids. Germline CDR1 and CDR2: SNHLY and FYNNEI. Deletions cut 0 bases from V and 0 bases from J, with 6 bases between. CDR3: CASSEAGASYEQYF. DNA of the CDR3: TGTGCCAGCAGTGAAGCGGGGGCCTCCTACGAGCAGTACTTC.

The chain uses TRBV24-1 and TRBJ2-1, with TRBD2 matching 11 bases. The CDR3 length is 16 residues. Losses at the gene ends were 4 bases for V and 6 bases for J; bases not matched to a gene: 7. CDR1 is KGHDR, CDR2 SFDVKD, per germline. As DNA, the CDR3 is TGTGCCACCAGTGACCCACTAGCGGGAGTCGCCAATGAGCAGTTCTTC. The encoded protein is CATSDPLAGVANEQFF.

V gene TRBV18 combines with J gene TRBJ2-7, with 10 bases matching TRBD1. Germline loops: CDR1 KGHSH, CDR2 LQKENI. The CDR3 totals 13 residues. V shed 4 bases, J shed 3 bases, and the junction held 0 bases outside the gene matches. For the CDR3, the DNA is TGTGCCAGCTCACGGACAGGGGGCTACGAGCAGTACTTC. Translating it yields CASSRTGGYEQYF.

This chain uses TRBV24-1 with TRBJ2-3, with D possibly being TRBD2 (6 bases). The CDR3 contains 12 residues. The V end was cut by 9 bases, the J end by 0 bases, with 6 bases between. The germline V gene encodes CDR1 KGHDR and CDR2 SFDVKD. The DNA of the CDR3 is TGTGCCACCGGGACTAGCACAGATACGCAGTATTTT. Protein: CATGTSTDTQYF.

The rearrangement links TRBV4-2 to TRBJ2-1; 8 nucleotides line up with TRBD2. The ends lost 2 bases at V and 3 bases at J; junction bases unmatched: 9. The CDR3 totals 17 residues. Germline V gene data show CDR1 as LGHNA and CDR2 as YNFKEQ. DNA for the CDR3: TGTGCCAGCAGCCAAATAATCGCGGGAGGCCACTACAATGAGCAGTTCTTC. It codes for CASSQIIAGGHYNEQFF.

The genes are TRBV28 and TRBJ2-3, with 9 nucleotides matching TRBD1. The CDR3 runs to 16 residues. V shed 3 bases, J shed 2 bases, and the junction held 6 bases outside the gene matches. In germline, CDR1 is MDHEN, CDR2 SYDVKM. The CDR3 bases are TGTGCCAGCAGTTTCGCGGACAGGGGCTACACAGATACGCAGTATTTT. It translates to CASSFADRGYTDTQYF.

The chain is built from TRBV5-1 and TRBJ2-7; TRBD1 aligns across 9 bases. This CDR3 region has 16 residues. Germline lookup yields CDR1 SGHRS and CDR2 YFSETQ. V lost 1 base, J lost 2 bases, and 7 bases stayed unmatched. The CDR3 reads CASSLWPGQGTYEQYF. DNA for the CDR3: TGCGCCAGCAGCTTGTGGCCGGGACAGGGCACCTACGAGCAGTACTTC.

The chain links TRBV7-2 to TRBJ2-7; 12 bases map to TRBD2. V lost 5 bases and J lost 7; bases outside the gene matches: 12. The CDR3 spans 16 residues. The germline V gene has CDR1 SGHTA and CDR2 FQGNSA. CDR3 bases: TGTGCCAGCAGCCTTGACGGGCTAGCGGGAGGGCGAGAGCAGTACTTC. Translation gives CASSLDGLAGGREQYF. Full variable domain (missing parts from reference TRBV7-2 and TRBJ2-7): GAGVSQSPSNKVTEKGKDVELRCDPISGHTALYWYRQSLGQGLEFLIYFQGNSAPDKSGLPSDRFSAERTGGSVSTLTIQRTQQEDSAVYLCASSLDGLAGGREQYFGPGTRLTVT.

V usage is TRBV3-1 (or the pseudogene TRBV3-2) and J usage is TRBJ2-3; 15 bases fit TRBD2. In germline, CDR1 is LGHDT, CDR2 YNNKEL (reference sequence). Germline trimming cut 4 bases from V and 3 bases from J; bases unmatched to any gene: 5. CDR3 length: 17 residues. In DNA, the CDR3 is TGTGCCAGCAGCCTCAGGACTAGCGGGAGGGGTACAGATACGCAGTATTTT. Its translation: CASSLRTSGRGTDTQYF.

The CDR3 DNA reads as TGTGCCAGCAGCCAGGGACTAGCGACCTTCACAGATACGCAGTATTTT. Its protein is CASSQGLATFTDTQYF. V is TRBV3-1 (or the pseudogene TRBV3-2) and J is TRBJ2-3; 10 nucleotides agree with TRBD2. The CDR3 runs to 16 residues. CDR1 is LGHDT and CDR2 is YNNKEL in the germline V gene (reference sequence). V lost 3 bases to trimming and J lost 2 bases; unmatched junction nucleotides: 5.

The rearrangement joins TRBV5-1 to TRBJ2-7; D is possibly TRBD1 (6 bases). Germline lookup yields CDR1 SGHRS and CDR2 YFSETQ. With 4 bases removed from V and 4 bases from J, the gap between germline ends came to 9 bases. CDR3 length: 12 amino acids. The CDR3 sequence is CASSQGGYEQYF. The CDR3 DNA reads as TGCGCCAGCAGCCAAGGGGGATACGAGCAGTACTTC.

The chain joins TRBV28 to TRBJ2-5; D is ambiguous. The CDR3 is made up of 16 amino acids. In germline, CDR1 is MDHEN, CDR2 SYDVKM. Trimming removed 5 bases from V and 3 bases from J, with 19 bases in between. CDR3 nucleotide sequence: TGTGCCAGCAGTCCCCCCTTCCCCAGACAAGAAGAGACCCAGTACTTC. Translating it yields CASSPPFPRQEETQYF.

The genes are TRBV9 and TRBJ1-6; D unresolved. V was trimmed by 2 bases and J by 0 bases, leaving 9 bases between them. Per the germline V gene, CDR1 is SGDLS and CDR2 is YYNGEE. This CDR3 has 16 residues. The CDR3 bases are TGTGCCAGCAGCGTCGAGGGAAGCTCCTATAATTCACCCCTCCACTTT. Residues: CASSVEGSSYNSPLHF.

The chain uses TRBV19 and TRBJ2-7; 7 bases line up with TRBD1. Per the germline V gene, CDR1 is LNHDA and CDR2 is SQIVND (reference sequence). V gave up 5 bases and J gave up 1 base; unmatched junction bases: 5. The CDR3 is 14 amino acids. The CDR3 region is CASSLKQGSYEQYF. The DNA for the CDR3 is TGTGCCAGTAGTCTAAAACAGGGGTCCTACGAGCAGTACTTC.

This chain connects TRBV5-5 to TRBJ1-6, with TRBD1 identical over 11 bases. Germline loops: CDR1 SGHKS, CDR2 YYEKEE (reference sequence). J lost 5 bases, V lost 2 bases, and 9 bases had no gene match. The CDR3 is 18 residues long. In DNA, the CDR3 is TGTGCCAGCAGCTTTAAGGGGACAGGGGGTGAGAATAATTCACCCCTCCACTTT. Its translation: CASSFKGTGGENNSPLHF.

V gene TRBV19 combines with J gene TRBJ1-3; TRBD1 agrees at 8 bases. The ends lost 5 bases at V and 0 bases at J; junction bases unmatched: 6. CDR1 and CDR2 from the germline V gene are LNHDA and SQIVND (reference sequence). The CDR3 runs to 16 residues. CDR3 sequence reads: CASSPGQGHSGNTIYF. Written as DNA, the CDR3 is TGTGCCAGTAGTCCCGGACAGGGCCACTCTGGAAACACCATATATTTT.

The chain has TRBV6-2 or TRBV6-3 and TRBJ1-4; D uncertain. V lost 6 bases to trimming and J lost 0 bases, with 11 bases between them. This CDR3 spans 15 amino acids. From germline, CDR1 is MNHEY and CDR2 SVGEGT. The CDR3 nucleotides are TGTGCCAGCAGCCCCGCGGGAGCAACTAATGAAAAACTGTTTTTT. It translates to CASSPAGATNEKLFF.

The chain combines TRBV12-5 with TRBJ2-6, with D unresolved. Looked up from germline, CDR1 is LGHNT and CDR2 is FRNRAP. This CDR3 region has 13 residues. V was clipped by 1 base and J by 4 bases, with 2 bases between them. The CDR3 loop reads CASGLAGANVLTF. CDR3 nucleotides: TGTGCTAGTGGTTTGGCGGGGGCCAACGTCCTGACTTTC.

The gene calls are TRBV5-5 and TRBJ2-5; 7 bases are a match to TRBD1. With 4 bases clipped from V and 3 bases from J, the junction kept 6 bases outside the gene matches. This CDR3 region has 14 residues. CDR1 and CDR2 from the germline V gene are SGHKS and YYEKEE (reference sequence). In DNA form, the CDR3 reads TGTGCCAGCAGCCGCTGGACAGGAGAAGAGACCCAGTACTTC. Protein: CASSRWTGEETQYF.

This clone was seen only once. DNA of the CDR3: TGCGCCAGCAGCCTTGGACAGCCAACGACTAACTATGGCTACACCTTC. Its protein is CASSLGQPTTNYGYTF. The V and J genes are TRBV5-1 and TRBJ1-2; the D gene is possibly TRBD1 (6 bases). Germline CDR1 and CDR2: SGHRS and YFSETQ. The CDR3 length is 16 residues. Trimming shortened V by 4 bases and J by 0 bases, and 16 bases separated the two germline ends.

This clone was detected only a few times. The rearrangement joins TRBV3-1 (or the pseudogene TRBV3-2) to TRBJ1-2; TRBD1 agrees at 7 bases. Losses at the gene ends were 6 bases for V and 4 bases for J; bases not matched to a gene: 8. The CDR3 covers 14 residues. The germline V gene has CDR1 LGHDT and CDR2 YNNKEL (reference sequence). This chain's CDR3 is CASSDRDRSYGYTF. The CDR3 coding sequence is TGTGCCAGCAGTGACCGGGACAGATCCTATGGCTACACCTTC.